What follows are 15 T cell receptor beta chains derived from one specimen sequenced in a study of CD8 T cells in Susac syndrome. Random-hexamer reverse transcription was applied to about 0.5 to 1 ug RNA. TCRdb passed the immunoSEQ multiplex PCR reads through MiXCR, listing each CDR3 protein once. The sample has about 160,000 distinct CDR3 sequences; approximately 93% are singletons. The sample was CD4+ T cells from PBMCs. These receptors were obtained from a human donor with multiple sclerosis.

The V and J genes are TRBV18 and TRBJ2-1; D is undetermined. This CDR3 has 14 amino acids. From germline, CDR1 is KGHSH and CDR2 LQKENI. V shed 2 bases and J shed 2 bases, with 7 bases lying between them. CDR3 sequence (DNA): TGTGCCAGCTCACCAGACCCTCCCTACAATGAGCAGTTCTTC. As protein: CASSPDPPYNEQFF.

The rearrangement links TRBV7-2 to TRBJ2-2; TRBD2 is a possible D gene (6 bases). CDR1 and CDR2 (germline): SGHTA, FQGNSA. The CDR3 contains 15 residues. V lost 3 bases and J 1 base, leaving 9 bases between the germline ends. CDR3 in DNA: TGTGCCAGCAGCTTCGTGGGGGGGAACACCGGGGAGCTGTTTTTT. Its translation is CASSFVGGNTGELFF.

This clonotype was counted between two and nine times. This chain uses TRBV5-5 with TRBJ1-1; D is undetermined. Germline loops: CDR1 SGHKS, CDR2 YYEKEE (reference sequence). The V end was cut by 0 bases, the J end by 5 bases, with 8 bases between. This CDR3 region has 13 residues. In DNA, the CDR3 is TGTGCCAGCAGCTTGGTGGGAAGGACTGAAGCTTTCTTT. Residues: CASSLVGRTEAFF.

This rearrangement joins TRBV7-2 to TRBJ2-5; either TRBD1 or TRBD2 may fit D (6 bases each). CDR3 length: 11 amino acids. Germline-derived CDR1 and CDR2 are SGHTA and FQGNSA. With 8 bases removed from V and 10 bases from J, the gap between germline ends came to 14 bases. CDR3 nucleotide sequence: TGTGCCAGCCGTCAGGAGGGGGGCCAGTACTTC. This sequence encodes CASRQEGGQYF.

This chain uses TRBV18 with TRBJ2-7; D might be TRBD2 (5 bases). CDR3 size: 13 residues. Germline V CDR1 and CDR2: KGHSH, LQKENI. V was clipped by 6 bases and J by 2 bases, with 11 bases between them. The CDR3 sequence: CASSPYGAYEQYF. CDR3 bases: TGTGCCAGCTCGCCTTACGGGGCCTACGAGCAGTACTTC.

A few counts support this clonotype. This sequence joins TRBV29-1 and TRBJ2-7; a weak D match, TRBD2 (6 bases). The CDR3 totals 11 residues. The germline V and J ends were trimmed by 7 bases and 3 bases, with 10 bases remaining between them. Germline CDR1 reads SQVTM; CDR2 reads ANQGSEA. The CDR3 DNA reads TGCAGCGCCGGGGACTTCTACGAGCAGTACTTC. Amino acid sequence: CSAGDFYEQYF.

This sequence joins TRBV20-1 and TRBJ2-7; a weak D match, TRBD2 (5 bases). The V gene's germline CDR1 is DFQATT and CDR2 SNEGSKA (reference sequence). The CDR3 has 16 residues. V was cut by 0 bases and J by 2 bases, with 17 bases left in between. CDR3: CSARDSAEYTPYEQYF. For the CDR3, the DNA is TGCAGTGCTAGAGATAGCGCGGAATACACACCCTACGAGCAGTACTTC.

The rearrangement joins TRBV23-1 to TRBJ1-1, with D perhaps TRBD1 (5 bases). TRBV23-1 is recorded as an ORF, its role being uncertain. The CDR3 contains 16 residues. Trimming took off 5 bases at V and 6 bases at J, with 22 bases between the two ends. The CDR3 DNA sequence: TGCGCCAGCAGTTTCACCGGGACCCGGGATTGGCCTGAAGCTTTCTTT. Translation gives CASSFTGTRDWPEAFF.

The rearrangement uses TRBV6-6 and TRBJ2-1; TRBD2 matches at 12 bases. Germline trimming cut 6 bases from V and 4 bases from J; bases unmatched to any gene: 4. Germline V lookup: CDR1 MNHNY, CDR2 SVGAGI (reference sequence). There are 15 residues in the CDR3. CDR3 sequence reads: CASRSLAGGYNEQFF. For the CDR3, the DNA is TGTGCCAGCAGATCACTAGCGGGAGGATACAATGAGCAGTTCTTC.

V gene TRBV28 combines with J gene TRBJ1-2; tentative D call: TRBD1 (5 bases). The germline CDR1 and CDR2 sequences are MDHEN and SYDVKM. The CDR3 loop spans 11 amino acids. Trimming stripped 9 bases from V and 4 bases from J, with 9 bases between. This CDR3 is CASGHSYGYTF. CDR3 sequence (DNA): TGTGCCAGTGGACATAGCTATGGCTACACCTTC.

This chain uses TRBV28 with TRBJ2-7; 7 bases are shared with TRBD1. The CDR3 spans 13 residues. V was pared by 8 bases and J by 0 bases, with 4 bases of the junction left unmatched. Germline CDR1 reads MDHEN; CDR2 reads SYDVKM. CDR3 coding DNA: TGTGCCAGCGGGTGGGACAGCTCCTACGAGCAGTACTTC. It yields the protein CASGWDSSYEQYF.

In its sample, this clonotype was seen once. This sequence joins TRBV14 and TRBJ2-2, with D unclear. V lost 4 bases and J lost 2, with 11 bases in between. The CDR3 has 15 residues. Germline assignment: CDR1 SGHDN and CDR2 FVKESK. CDR3 amino acids: CASSPTLGNTGELFF. DNA of the CDR3: TGTGCCAGCAGCCCAACCCTCGGAAACACCGGGGAGCTGTTTTTT.

This chain uses TRBV12-3 or TRBV12-4 with TRBJ2-5; TRBD1 matches at 7 bases. The CDR3 spans 16 residues. V lost 1 base and J lost 0; bases outside the gene matches: 5. The CDR3 bases are TGTGCCAGCAGTTTAGTTCGGGACAGCTACCAAGAGACCCAGTACTTC. Translating it yields CASSLVRDSYQETQYF.

This chain links TRBV7-9 with TRBJ2-3, with D possibly being TRBD1 (5 bases). The CDR3 extends over 16 amino acids. Germline assignment: CDR1 SEHNR and CDR2 FQNEAQ (reference sequence). V shed 3 bases and J shed 1 base, with 14 bases lying between them. CDR3 amino acids: CASSLINSRGTDTQYF. CDR3 in DNA: TGTGCCAGCAGCTTGATTAATTCCAGGGGCACAGATACGCAGTATTTT.

V and J are TRBV5-4 and TRBJ2-7, with 10 positions matching TRBD2. Trimming at V came to 5 bases and at J to 3 bases, leaving 8 bases not matched to a gene. CDR1 and CDR2 (germline): SGHNT, YYREEE (reference sequence). The CDR3 is 15 amino acids. The CDR3 loop reads CASSFLAGVGYEQYF. As DNA, the CDR3 is TGTGCCAGCAGTTTCCTAGCGGGAGTAGGCTACGAGCAGTACTTC.